This TCR beta chain was identified in a study of cytomegalovirus exposure and HLA in healthy donors. General observations from the study: Generally TCR sequences proved uncommon, though certain public TCRs appeared in numerous donors.

Remarks on this clone: Its antigen is currently unknown.

V trimming: 2 bases; J trimming: 2 bases; junction bases outside the gene matches: 0. The germline V gene has CDR1 MNHEY and CDR2 SMNVEV (reference sequence). The CDR3 covers 16 residues. 13 Jbeta primers and 60 Vbeta primers were used for the PCR. Here immunoSEQ multiplex PCR was the method, and the copy in TCRdb shows in-frame clones only, minus some. The data show about 100,000 clones, approximately 80% seen once. The chain has TRBV27 and TRBJ2-1; 13 bases are a match to TRBD2. This TCR came from a woman in her sixties or seventies in good health and CMV-seropositive. Sequences were obtained from PBMCs. The CDR3 is CASSLGTSGTYNEQFF. The CDR3 DNA reads as TGTGCCAGCAGTTTAGGGACTAGCGGGACCTACAATGAGCAGTTCTTC.